This T cell receptor beta chain derives from a study of blood T cell repertoires in COVID-19. Study information: Collection of acute and convalescent COVID-19 samples took place in the United States, Italy and Spain. PBMCs, B-cell-depleted T cells, or T cells provided the cDNA or gDNA that made up the material.

Methods used by the authors: Cell counts per sample came from amplifying reference gene primers. Here immunoSEQ multiplex PCR was the method, and the copy in TCRdb shows in-frame clones only, minus some. The V and J calls and clone size are taken from that table; D and trimming were inferred from the DNA. The sample carries roughly 75,000 clones, approximately 80% recorded once. The V gene end was trimmed by 2 bases and the J gene end by 7 bases; junction bases not matched to a gene: 10. This CDR3 spans 16 amino acids. CDR1 and CDR2 from the germline V gene are MNHEY and SVGAGI. The chain joins TRBV6-5 to TRBJ2-1, with 8 bases identical to TRBD1. Specimen: peripheral blood. The receptor was derived from a man aged 50 to 59 with acute or convalescent COVID-19. The CDR3 nucleotides are TGTGCCAGCAGTTACAGGGCGACAGGGGTAGGGAATGAGCAGTTCTTC. The encoded protein is CASSYRATGVGNEQFF.